These 26 T cell receptor beta chains share one sample of origin, sequenced in a study of cytomegalovirus exposure and HLA in healthy donors. PCR amplification relied on 60 Vbeta primers (plus 13 Jbeta primers). This table comes from immunoSEQ multiplex PCR, and its TCRdb copy is limited to in-frame clones, with some not included. Among about 120,000 clones, 73% were seen once, and the ten largest hold around 4.5%. Material for sequencing was PBMCs. The receptors come from a woman aged 40 to 55 in good health and CMV-seronegative.

The chain's CDR3 is CASSLYTDHNQPQHF. The CDR3 DNA follows: TGTGCCAGCAGCTTATATACAGACCACAATCAGCCCCAGCATTTT. The rearrangement joins TRBV7-9 to TRBJ1-5; the D is unclear. Germline V lookup: CDR1 SEHNR, CDR2 FQNEAQ (reference sequence). Deletions cut 2 bases from V and 3 bases from J, with 11 bases between. The CDR3 is 15 residues long.

V is TRBV28 and J is TRBJ1-6; 7 nucleotides line up with TRBD1. Germline V gene data show CDR1 as MDHEN and CDR2 as SYDVKM. Losses at the gene ends were 4 bases for V and 10 bases for J; bases not matched to a gene: 13. The CDR3 totals 16 residues. CDR3 loop: CASSSRQGKVDSPLHF. DNA for the CDR3: TGTGCCAGCAGTTCCAGACAGGGAAAAGTAGACTCACCCCTCCACTTT.

Judged by abundance, this clone is medium-sized. The chain is built from TRBV6-4 and TRBJ1-6, with TRBD1 identical over 8 bases. V trimming: 5 bases; J trimming: 7 bases; junction bases outside the gene matches: 7. The CDR3 runs 15 residues. Germline-derived CDR1 and CDR2 are MRHNA and SNTAGT. The CDR3 is CASSQAGGANSPLHF. The CDR3 coding sequence is TGTGCCAGCAGTCAAGCAGGGGGCGCGAATTCACCCCTCCACTTT.

V gene TRBV7-6 combines with J gene TRBJ1-3; 9 positions agree with TRBD1. The CDR3 totals 16 residues. Germline values: CDR1 SGHVS, CDR2 FNYEAQ. Losses at the gene ends were 5 bases for V and 2 bases for J; bases not matched to a gene: 7. CDR3 residues: CASSAGQGKAGNTIYF. DNA for the CDR3: TGTGCCAGCAGCGCTGGACAGGGGAAGGCTGGAAACACCATATATTTT.

The chain combines TRBV19 with TRBJ1-2, with 7 bases fitting TRBD1. Trimming cost V 7 bases and J 4 bases; bases outside gene matches: 12. Germline loops: CDR1 LNHDA, CDR2 SQIVND (reference sequence). There are 15 residues in the CDR3. CDR3 sequence reads: CASTPVAGGSYGYTF. The CDR3 DNA reads as TGTGCCAGTACCCCGGTGGCAGGGGGAAGCTATGGCTACACCTTC. Looking up the rest from reference TRBV19 and TRBJ1-2 gives the full variable domain: DGGITQSPKYLFRKEGQNVTLSCEQNLNHDAMYWYRQDPGQGLRLIYYSQIVNDFQKGDIAEGYSVSREKKESFPLTVTSAQKNPTAFYLCASTPVAGGSYGYTFGSGTRLTVV.

Worth noting for this clone: The junction does not match germline at one end; this may be a read error. The rearrangement uses TRBV29-1 and TRBJ2-6, with D possibly TRBD1 on 6 matching bases. The CDR3 length is 16 residues. The V gene's germline CDR1 is SQVTM and CDR2 ANQGSEA. The CDR3 here is CSVGTGMNSGANVLIF. CDR3 nucleotides: TGCAGCGTTGGAACAGGGATGAACTCTGGGGCCAACGTCCTGATTTTC. Together with reference TRBV29-1 and TRBJ2-6, the CDR3 gives the full variable domain: SAVISQKPSRDICQRGTSLTIQCQVDSQVTMMFWYRQQPGQSLTLIATANQGSEATYESGFVIDKFPISRPNLTFSTLTVSNMSPEDSSIYLCSVGTGMNSGANVLIFGAGSRLTVL.

This clone was found once. The genes are TRBV6-1 and TRBJ2-7, with a possible D match to TRBD1 (6 bases). The CDR3 has 13 amino acids. The V end was cut by 2 bases, the J end by 3 bases, with 8 bases between. Germline CDR1 and CDR2: MNHNS and SASEGT. CDR3 sequence: CASSERGYYEQYF. CDR3 coding DNA: TGTGCCAGCAGTGAAAGGGGGTACTACGAGCAGTACTTC.

J is TRBJ2-7 and V is TRBV27, with TRBD2 matching 10 bases. This CDR3 contains 14 residues. V was clipped by 5 bases and J by 12 bases; unmatched bases: 13. Per germline, CDR1 MNHEY and CDR2 SMNVEV (reference sequence). The CDR3 spells CASSALAGGLIRYF. CDR3 in DNA: TGTGCCAGCAGTGCTTTAGCGGGAGGTTTAATCCGGTACTTC.

This clone was observed a handful of times. The V call is TRBV5-6, the J call TRBJ1-5; the match to TRBD1 covers 11 bases. After removal of 4 bases from V and 7 bases from J, the junction contained 4 bases not matched to a gene. This CDR3 spans 14 amino acids. Germline V CDR1 and CDR2: SGHDT, YYEEEE. CDR3 residues: CASSRDRGRQPQHF. For the CDR3, the DNA is TGTGCCAGCAGCCGGGACAGGGGGAGGCAGCCCCAGCATTTT. Filled out from reference TRBV5-6 and TRBJ1-5, the complete variable domain reads DAGVTQSPTHLIKTRGQQVTLRCSPKSGHDTVSWYQQALGQGPQFIFQYYEEEERQRGNFPDRFSGHQFPNYSSELNVNALLLGDSALYLCASSRDRGRQPQHFGDGTRLSIL.

This chain uses TRBV6-5 with TRBJ1-1, with 7 nucleotides matching TRBD1. This CDR3 is built from 14 residues. Germline assignment: CDR1 MNHEY and CDR2 SVGAGI. V was pared by 2 bases and J by 9 bases, with 9 bases of the junction left unmatched. The CDR3 reads CASSYGQGEIKAFF. As DNA, the CDR3 is TGTGCCAGCAGTTACGGGCAGGGGGAGATAAAAGCTTTCTTT.

This sequence joins TRBV9 and TRBJ2-7; TRBD1 aligns across 10 bases. V lost 4 bases and J lost 4; bases outside the gene matches: 5. The CDR3 is made up of 14 amino acids. Germline CDR1 SGDLS, CDR2 YYNGEE. The chain's CDR3 is CASSPRDRGYEQYF. CDR3 in DNA: TGTGCCAGCAGCCCCCGGGACAGGGGTTACGAGCAGTACTTC.

V gene TRBV7-2 combines with J gene TRBJ1-2; D might be TRBD1 (5 bases). Germline lookup yields CDR1 SGHTA and CDR2 FQGNSA. V was trimmed by 5 bases and J by 8 bases, leaving 15 bases between them. The CDR3 is 13 residues long. This CDR3 is CASSPHQGGGYTF. The CDR3 coding sequence is TGTGCCAGCAGCCCCCACCAGGGCGGCGGCTACACCTTC.

The rearrangement uses TRBV4-1 and TRBJ1-4; 7 bases are a match to TRBD1. This CDR3 is built from 16 residues. V trimming: 4 bases; J trimming: 8 bases; junction bases outside the gene matches: 13. CDR1 MGHRA and CDR2 YSYEKL come from the germline V gene. CDR3 sequence (DNA): TGCGCCAGCAGCCCACCCGCACAGGGGTTCAGAGAAAAACTGTTTTTT. Encoded protein: CASSPPAQGFREKLFF.

J is TRBJ1-2 and V is TRBV19; D not resolved. This CDR3 is built from 12 residues. In germline, CDR1 is LNHDA, CDR2 SQIVND (reference sequence). The CDR3 sequence: CASRLTNYGYTF. The CDR3 nucleotides are TGTGCGTCCAGACTTACTAACTATGGCTACACCTTC.

A few counts support this clone. The rearrangement joins TRBV7-2 to TRBJ2-2, with TRBD2 matching over 7 bases. The length of the CDR3 is 14 residues. Germline CDR1 and CDR2: SGHTA and FQGNSA. Losses at the gene ends were 4 bases for V and 5 bases for J; bases not matched to a gene: 4. Here the CDR3 reads CASSSPSGTGELFF. CDR3 bases: TGTGCCAGCAGCTCTCCTAGCGGTACCGGGGAGCTGTTTTTT.

This rearrangement joins TRBV16 to TRBJ2-3; D is uncertain. The CDR3 has 15 amino acids. Trimming removed 0 bases from V and 1 base from J, with 8 bases in between. Per the germline V gene, CDR1 is KGHSY and CDR2 is FQNENV. The CDR3, as DNA: TGTGCCAGCAGCCAATCCTCAGGTGGCACAGATACGCAGTATTTT. This sequence encodes CASSQSSGGTDTQYF.

The chain links TRBV7-8 to TRBJ2-2; the match to TRBD2 covers 12 bases. CDR3 size: 18 residues. With V trimmed by 1 base and J by 4 bases, 7 bases remained unmatched. Germline lookup yields CDR1 SGHVS and CDR2 FQNEAQ. The CDR3 DNA is TGTGCCAGCAGCTTAGGTTCCCCACTAGCGGGGGGCACCGGGGAGCTGTTTTTT. Its protein product is CASSLGSPLAGGTGELFF. The complete variable domain, with remaining parts taken from reference TRBV7-8 and TRBJ2-2, reads GAGVSQSPRYKVAKRGQDVALRCDPISGHVSLFWYQQALGQGPEFLTYFQNEAQLDKSGLPSDRFFAERPEGSVSTLKIQRTQQEDSAVYLCASSLGSPLAGGTGELFFGEGSRLTVL.

This clone was counted a few times. The chain is built from TRBV2 and TRBJ1-2; 8 bases are a match to TRBD1. The ends lost 0 bases at V and 6 bases at J; junction bases unmatched: 9. From germline, CDR1 is SNHLY and CDR2 FYNNEI. This CDR3 is 16 amino acids long. CDR3 amino acids: CASSEALRDRLHGYTF. The CDR3 DNA sequence: TGTGCCAGCAGTGAAGCGCTTCGGGACAGGTTACATGGCTACACCTTC.

The chain links TRBV6-5 to TRBJ1-1; D gene unclear. Looked up from germline, CDR1 is MNHEY and CDR2 is SVGAGI. CDR3 length equals 13 residues. The V end lost 2 bases, the J end lost 4 bases, and 8 bases lay between the germline ends. The CDR3: CASSYHPGTEAFF. The DNA for the CDR3 is TGTGCCAGCAGTTACCACCCAGGCACTGAAGCTTTCTTT.

This clone was seen once. This chain joins TRBV7-2 and TRBJ2-1; D uncertain. Germline-derived CDR1 and CDR2 are SGHTA and FQGNSA. The CDR3 spans 13 residues. Trimming left V 3 bases short and J 10 bases short, with 13 bases between. This CDR3 reads CASSLPLLFEQFF. The CDR3 nucleotides read TGTGCCAGCAGCTTGCCACTTCTTTTCGAGCAGTTCTTC.

The chain recombines TRBV7-8 with TRBJ2-1, with 7 bases aligning to TRBD2. Looked up from germline, CDR1 is SGHVS and CDR2 is FQNEAQ. The V and J ends lost 8 bases and 9 bases, in that order; junction bases with no gene match: 13. CDR3 length: 14 residues. CDR3 loop: CASGGRTSGTEQFF. The CDR3 DNA sequence: TGTGCCAGCGGAGGGAGGACTAGTGGGACTGAGCAGTTCTTC.

The rearrangement uses TRBV10-1 and TRBJ1-1, with a tentative D call TRBD1 (5 bases). The V end lost 11 bases, the J end lost 4 bases, and 23 bases lay between the germline ends. The CDR3 is 15 residues long. Germline lookup yields CDR1 WNHNN and CDR2 SYGVQD (reference sequence). The CDR3 reads CAGGTPGVWGTEAFF. The CDR3 DNA is TGCGCCGGAGGGACTCCCGGCGTTTGGGGCACTGAAGCTTTCTTT.

This clone was counted once. The genes are TRBV4-2 and TRBJ2-1, with 7 bases that match TRBD2. The V segment lost 1 base and the J segment 0 bases; nucleotides outside the gene matches: 9. Looked up from germline, CDR1 is LGHNA and CDR2 is YNFKEQ. This CDR3 has 18 amino acids. The CDR3 DNA reads as TGTGCCAGCAGCCAAGCGTCTAGCGGACCGGCCTCCTACAATGAGCAGTTCTTC. This codes for CASSQASSGPASYNEQFF.

The J gene is TRBJ2-1, the V gene TRBV7-3, with 12 bases identical to TRBD2. Trimming cost V 5 bases and J 9 bases; bases outside gene matches: 5. Germline-derived CDR1 and CDR2 are SGHTA and FQGTGA. This CDR3 has 14 residues. This CDR3 is CASSLGLAGSEQFF. CDR3 coding DNA: TGTGCCAGCAGCCTCGGACTAGCGGGGAGTGAGCAGTTCTTC. The variable domain in full, with the rest retrieved from reference TRBV7-3 and TRBJ2-1, is GAGVSQTPSNKVTEKGKYVELRCDPISGHTALYWYRQSLGQGPEFLIYFQGTGAADDSGLPNDRFFAVRPEGSVSTLKIQRTERGDSAVYLCASSLGLAGSEQFFGPGTRLTVL.

The chain combines TRBV5-1 with TRBJ2-7; the D is unclear. The CDR3 spans 13 residues. Trimming stripped 0 bases from V and 0 bases from J, with 4 bases between. The V gene's germline CDR1 is SGHRS and CDR2 YFSETQ. Here the CDR3 DNA reads TGCGCCAGCAGCTTGGTCCTCTCCTACGAGCAGTACTTC. It codes for CASSLVLSYEQYF.

The rearrangement links TRBV19 to TRBJ2-1, with 11 positions matching TRBD2. This CDR3 region has 14 residues. J lost 6 bases, V lost 4 bases, and 2 bases had no gene match. The germline gives CDR1 LNHDA, CDR2 SQIVND (reference sequence). The CDR3: CASSKGTSGNEQFF. The DNA for the CDR3 is TGTGCCAGTAGTAAAGGGACTAGCGGCAATGAGCAGTTCTTC.